The rows below give T cell receptor beta chains drawn from one sample of a study of cytomegalovirus exposure and HLA in healthy donors. Method: immunoSEQ multiplex PCR; TCRdb's copy keeps in-frame clones and lacks some. This table has about 120,000 clones, approximately 80% appearing once. Sample: PBMCs. The receptors originated from a woman aged 40 to 50 in good health and CMV-seropositive. CDR3s include the opening cysteine and the closing phenylalanine or tryptophan. Fields, in order: D gene, J gene, clone size, V gene, CDR3 protein, CDR3 DNA. D genes are given only for firm matches. Clone size is stated in some rows and not others, as once, few, many or a class when expanded.

d_gene: TRBD1; j_gene: TRBJ1-1; abundance: NA; v_gene: TRBV5-5; CDR3aa: CASSPRQGADTEAFF; CDR3nt: TGTGCCAGCAGCCCTCGACAGGGGGCGGACACTGAAGCTTTCTTT
d_gene: NA; j_gene: TRBJ2-3; abundance: NA; v_gene: TRBV2; CDR3aa: CASSPALGGTDTQYF; CDR3nt: TGTGCCAGCAGCCCCGCTCTAGGTGGCACAGATACGCAGTATTTT
d_gene: TRBD2; j_gene: TRBJ2-1; abundance: NA; v_gene: TRBV4-3; CDR3aa: CASSPGLAGVLYNEQFF; CDR3nt: TGCGCCAGCAGCCCAGGACTAGCGGGAGTGCTCTACAATGAGCAGTTCTTC
d_gene: NA; j_gene: TRBJ2-7; abundance: NA; v_gene: TRBV27; CDR3aa: CASSLGRPGTEQYF; CDR3nt: TGTGCCAGCAGTTTAGGGAGGCCGGGCACCGAGCAGTACTTC
d_gene: TRBD1; j_gene: TRBJ2-3; abundance: NA; v_gene: TRBV9; CDR3aa: CASSDRGVRTDTQYF; CDR3nt: TGTGCCAGCAGCGACAGGGGGGTGAGGACAGATACGCAGTATTTT
d_gene: NA; j_gene: TRBJ2-7; abundance: NA; v_gene: TRBV7-2; CDR3aa: CASSKTSYEQYF; CDR3nt: TGTGCCAGCAGCAAGACTAGCTACGAGCAGTACTTC
d_gene: TRBD2; j_gene: TRBJ2-7; abundance: NA; v_gene: TRBV7-8; CDR3aa: CASSSNTLAGGPYEQYF; CDR3nt: TGTGCCAGCAGCTCAAATACCTTAGCGGGGGGTCCGTACGAGCAGTACTTC
d_gene: TRBD1; j_gene: TRBJ2-7; abundance: NA; v_gene: TRBV27; CDR3aa: CASSWGRGQAHYEQYF; CDR3nt: TGTGCCAGCAGTTGGGGGCGAGGACAGGCACACTACGAGCAGTACTTC
d_gene: NA; j_gene: TRBJ1-2; abundance: NA; v_gene: TRBV9; CDR3aa: CASRNSTFYGYTF; CDR3nt: TGTGCCAGCAGAAATAGTACCTTCTATGGCTACACCTTC
d_gene: NA; j_gene: TRBJ1-1; abundance: NA; v_gene: TRBV7-2; CDR3aa: CASSFTTGKNTEAFF; CDR3nt: TGTGCCAGCAGCTTCACTACAGGGAAGAACACTGAAGCTTTCTTT
d_gene: TRBD2; j_gene: TRBJ2-7; abundance: NA; v_gene: TRBV7-2; CDR3aa: CASSLGTSVSSEQYF; CDR3nt: TGTGCCAGCAGCTTAGGGACTAGCGTCAGCTCCGAGCAGTACTTC
d_gene: TRBD2; j_gene: TRBJ2-7; abundance: NA; v_gene: TRBV7-3; CDR3aa: CASSLSGSRSYEQYF; CDR3nt: TGTGCCAGCAGCTTAAGCGGGAGCCGGAGCTACGAGCAGTACTTC
d_gene: TRBD2; j_gene: TRBJ2-7; abundance: NA; v_gene: TRBV5-6; CDR3aa: CASSLSGLGSHEQYF; CDR3nt: TGTGCCAGCAGTTTGTCGGGACTAGGGTCGCACGAGCAGTACTTC
d_gene: NA; j_gene: TRBJ2-7; abundance: few; v_gene: TRBV5-1; CDR3aa: CASSLVSGVSYEQYF; CDR3nt: TGCGCCAGCAGCTTGGTGTCGGGGGTGTCCTACGAGCAGTACTTC
d_gene: NA; j_gene: TRBJ1-3; abundance: NA; v_gene: TRBV29-1; CDR3aa: CSVGTDGNTIYF; CDR3nt: TGCAGCGTTGGGACAGATGGAAACACCATATATTTT
d_gene: NA; j_gene: TRBJ1-1; abundance: NA; v_gene: TRBV6-6; CDR3aa: CASNPTGTEAFF; CDR3nt: TGTGCCAGCAACCCAACAGGGACTGAAGCTTTCTTT
d_gene: TRBD1; j_gene: TRBJ2-6; abundance: NA; v_gene: TRBV29-1; CDR3aa: CSVTGTVDQAGANVLTF; CDR3nt: TGCAGCGTGACCGGGACAGTGGATCAGGCTGGGGCCAACGTCCTGACTTTC
d_gene: NA; j_gene: TRBJ1-6; abundance: NA; v_gene: TRBV19; CDR3aa: CASSGQFSSPLHF; CDR3nt: TGTGCCAGTAGCGGACAGTTTAGTTCACCCCTCCACTTT
d_gene: TRBD2; j_gene: TRBJ2-7; abundance: NA; v_gene: TRBV7-9; CDR3aa: CASSAGLANEQYF; CDR3nt: TGTGCCAGCAGCGCGGGACTAGCAAACGAGCAGTACTTC
d_gene: NA; j_gene: TRBJ1-6; abundance: NA; v_gene: TRBV30; CDR3aa: CAWSRGNSPLHF; CDR3nt: TGTGCCTGGAGTCGTGGCAATTCACCCCTCCACTTT
d_gene: TRBD1; j_gene: TRBJ2-7; abundance: NA; v_gene: TRBV27; CDR3aa: CAIPGTGSSYEQYF; CDR3nt: TGTGCCATTCCAGGGACAGGGAGCTCCTACGAGCAGTACTTC
d_gene: TRBD1; j_gene: TRBJ2-7; abundance: NA; v_gene: TRBV7-2; CDR3aa: CASSLAGQGVEQYF; CDR3nt: TGTGCCAGCAGCTTAGCTGGACAGGGGGTCGAGCAGTACTTC
d_gene: NA; j_gene: TRBJ1-1; abundance: few; v_gene: TRBV5-4; CDR3aa: CASRAGLGSDEAFF; CDR3nt: TGTGCCAGCAGGGCGGGACTCGGGTCGGATGAAGCTTTCTTT
d_gene: NA; j_gene: TRBJ1-5; abundance: NA; v_gene: TRBV6-1; CDR3aa: CASSEEEAGPQHF; CDR3nt: TGTGCCAGCAGTGAAGAGGAAGCGGGGCCCCAGCATTTT
d_gene: NA; j_gene: TRBJ1-1; abundance: NA; v_gene: TRBV6-6; CDR3aa: CASSYGGADTEAFF; CDR3nt: TGTGCCAGCAGTTACGGGGGGGCAGACACTGAAGCTTTCTTT
d_gene: NA; j_gene: TRBJ2-1; abundance: NA; v_gene: TRBV9; CDR3aa: CASSVARGEGKNEQFF; CDR3nt: TGTGCCAGCAGCGTAGCTAGGGGGGAGGGTAAGAATGAGCAGTTCTTC
d_gene: NA; j_gene: TRBJ1-2; abundance: NA; v_gene: TRBV19; CDR3aa: CASSGRSNYGYTF; CDR3nt: TGTGCCAGTAGTGGTCGGTCTAACTATGGCTACACCTTC
d_gene: TRBD2; j_gene: TRBJ2-3; abundance: NA; v_gene: TRBV7-3; CDR3aa: CASSSWTSGGASADTQYF; CDR3nt: TGTGCCAGCAGCTCCTGGACTAGCGGGGGGGCAAGCGCAGATACGCAGTATTTT